Sequencing of this TCR beta chain was carried out in a study of shared clonotypes between healthy human individuals. Germline-derived CDR1 and CDR2 are LNHDA and SQIVND (reference sequence). This CDR3 has 13 residues. The germline V and J ends were trimmed by 2 bases and 3 bases, with 5 bases remaining between them. The donors were adults (healthy and HIV-negative) with no recent acute infections or vaccinations. Profiled with immunoSEQ multiplex PCR; TCRdb holds only in-frame clones, not every one. Here the sample spans 650,000 to 750,000 clones, 55% to 75% being singletons. V is TRBV19 and J is TRBJ1-5; unclear D gene. The sequence derives from a woman in her thirties in good health. Sequenced input: memory CD4+ T cells sorted from blood. Subset described: CD45RA-negative fraction. CDR3 DNA sequence: TGTGCCAGTAGTATACAGGACAATCAGCCCCAGCATTTT. It encodes CASSIQDNQPQHF.